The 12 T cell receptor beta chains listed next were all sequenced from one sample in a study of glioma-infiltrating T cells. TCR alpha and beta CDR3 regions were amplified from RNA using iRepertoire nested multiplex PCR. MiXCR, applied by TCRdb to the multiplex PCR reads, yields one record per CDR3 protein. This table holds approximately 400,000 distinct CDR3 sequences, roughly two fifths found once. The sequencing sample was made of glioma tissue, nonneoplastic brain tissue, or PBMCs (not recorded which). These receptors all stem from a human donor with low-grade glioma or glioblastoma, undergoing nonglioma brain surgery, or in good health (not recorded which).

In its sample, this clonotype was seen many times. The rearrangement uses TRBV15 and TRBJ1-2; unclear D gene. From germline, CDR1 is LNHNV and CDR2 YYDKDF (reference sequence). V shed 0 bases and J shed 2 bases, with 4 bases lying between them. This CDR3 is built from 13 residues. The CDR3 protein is CATSRDVNYGYTF. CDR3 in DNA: TGTGCCACCAGCAGAGATGTCAACTATGGCTACACCTTC.

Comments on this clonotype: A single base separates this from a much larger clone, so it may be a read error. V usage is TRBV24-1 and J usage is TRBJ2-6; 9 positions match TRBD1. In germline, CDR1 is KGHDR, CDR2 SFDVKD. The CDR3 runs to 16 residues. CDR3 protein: CATSETGGYGANVRTF. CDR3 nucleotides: TGTGCCACCAGTGAGACAGGGGGGTACGGGGCCAACGTCCGGACTTTC.

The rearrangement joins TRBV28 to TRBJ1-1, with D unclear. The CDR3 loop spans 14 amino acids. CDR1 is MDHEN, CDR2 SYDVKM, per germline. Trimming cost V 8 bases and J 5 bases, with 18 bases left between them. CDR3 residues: CASGTAGGLTEAFF. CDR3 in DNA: TGTGCCAGCGGCACGGCAGGAGGCTTGACTGAAGCTTTCTTT. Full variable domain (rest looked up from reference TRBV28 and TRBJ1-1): DVKVTQSSRYLVKRTGEKVFLECVQDMDHENMFWYRQDPGLGLRLIYFSYDVKMKEKGDIPEGYSVSREKKERFSLILESASTNQTSMYLCASGTAGGLTEAFFGQGTRLTVV.

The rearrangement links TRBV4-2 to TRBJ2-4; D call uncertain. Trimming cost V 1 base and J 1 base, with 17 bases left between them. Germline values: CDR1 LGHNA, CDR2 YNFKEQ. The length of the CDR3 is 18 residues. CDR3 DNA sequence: TGTGCCAGCAGCCAAGGGCCCGGGCCCCTTGGGGCCAAAAACATTCAGTACTTC. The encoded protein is CASSQGPGPLGAKNIQYF.

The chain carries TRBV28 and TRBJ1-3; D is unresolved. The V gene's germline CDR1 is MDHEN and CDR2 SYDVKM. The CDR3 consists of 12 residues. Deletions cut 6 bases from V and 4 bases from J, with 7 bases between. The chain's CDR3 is CASSFQGNTIYF. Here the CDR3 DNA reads TGTGCCAGCAGCTTCCAAGGAAACACCATATATTTT.

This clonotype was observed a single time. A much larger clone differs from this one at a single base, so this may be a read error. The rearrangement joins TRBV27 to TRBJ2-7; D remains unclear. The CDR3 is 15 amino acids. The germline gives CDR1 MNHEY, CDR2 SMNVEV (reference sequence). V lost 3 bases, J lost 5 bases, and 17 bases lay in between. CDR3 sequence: CASSFMPWGSNEQYF. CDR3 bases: TGTGCCAGCAGTTTTATGCCCTGGGGTTCGAACGAGCAGTACTTC.

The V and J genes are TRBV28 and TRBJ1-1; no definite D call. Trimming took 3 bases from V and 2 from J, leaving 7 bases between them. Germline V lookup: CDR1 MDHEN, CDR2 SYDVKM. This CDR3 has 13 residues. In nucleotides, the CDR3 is TGTGCCAGCAGTTTGAACCAAAACACTGAAGCTTTCTTT. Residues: CASSLNQNTEAFF.

The CDR3 protein is CSVEAIQETQYF. The CDR3 nucleotides read TGCAGCGTTGAGGCTATCCAAGAGACCCAGTACTTC. V gene TRBV29-1 combines with J gene TRBJ2-5; no clear D gene. Germline V gene lookup returns CDR1 SQVTM and CDR2 ANQGSEA. The ends were cut back, 3 bases at V and 1 base at J, with 6 bases in the middle. CDR3 length equals 12 residues.

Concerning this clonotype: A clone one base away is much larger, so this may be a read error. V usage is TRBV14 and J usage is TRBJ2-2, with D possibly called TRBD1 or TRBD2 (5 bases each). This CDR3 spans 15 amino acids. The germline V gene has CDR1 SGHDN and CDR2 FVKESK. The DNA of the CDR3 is TGTGCCAGCAGCCAATCAAAGGCGAACACCGGGGACCTGTTTTTT. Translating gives CASSQSKANTGDLFF.

In DNA, the CDR3 is TGTGCCAGCAGCTTACGCCGGGAGGGAGCCTACGAGCAGTACTTC. Encoded protein: CASSLRREGAYEQYF. V and J are TRBV11-2 and TRBJ2-7; 8 nucleotides agree with TRBD2. Germline CDR1 is SGHAT and CDR2 is FQNNGV. The CDR3 totals 15 residues. Trimming removed 2 bases from V and 2 bases from J; junction bases left unmatched: 5.

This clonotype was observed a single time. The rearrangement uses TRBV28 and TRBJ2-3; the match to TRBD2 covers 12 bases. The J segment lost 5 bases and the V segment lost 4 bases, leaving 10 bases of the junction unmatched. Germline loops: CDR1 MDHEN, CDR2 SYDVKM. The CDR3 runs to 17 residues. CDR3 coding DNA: TGTGCCAGCAGTTCGACGACTAGCGGGGGAGGAGTAGATACGCAGTATTTT. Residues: CASSSTTSGGGVDTQYF.

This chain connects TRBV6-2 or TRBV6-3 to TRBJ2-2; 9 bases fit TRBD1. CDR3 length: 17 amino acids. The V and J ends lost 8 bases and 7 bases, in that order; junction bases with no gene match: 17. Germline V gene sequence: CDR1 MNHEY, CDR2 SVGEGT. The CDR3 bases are TGTGCCAGCTGCGCTCCACCGGGACAGGGTTCCATCGGGGAGCTGTTTTTT. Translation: CASCAPPGQGSIGELFF.